This T cell receptor (beta chain) was retrieved from a study of molecular identifiers for immune sequencing clone quantification. The table lists this clonotype with many counts. With V trimmed by 5 bases and J by 7 bases, 10 bases remained unmatched. The CDR3 runs to 14 residues. Germline V CDR1 and CDR2: SGHVS, FQNEAQ. Listed TCR primers, together with previously described methods, were used for the bulk TCR libraries. TCRdb reprocessed the PCR reads with MiXCR, giving one entry per CDR3 protein. The data contain tens of thousands of distinct CDR3 sequences, around 27% of them seen just once; the ten biggest clones take up 0.6% to 0.95%.

The TCR was taken from a human donor in good health. Some libraries in this study had Jurkat cell RNA spiked in. The specimen was naive CD8+ T cells from blood, with Jurkat cell RNA spiked in. Subset in this sample: FACS-sorted CD8+CD4-CCR7+CD45RA+ naive T cells. The J gene is TRBJ2-7, the V gene TRBV7-8, with TRBD2 matching over 8 bases. In nucleotides, the CDR3 is TGTGCCAGCAGCCCACCGCCCAGACTAGCGGAGCAGTACTTC. Amino acids: CASSPPPRLAEQYF.